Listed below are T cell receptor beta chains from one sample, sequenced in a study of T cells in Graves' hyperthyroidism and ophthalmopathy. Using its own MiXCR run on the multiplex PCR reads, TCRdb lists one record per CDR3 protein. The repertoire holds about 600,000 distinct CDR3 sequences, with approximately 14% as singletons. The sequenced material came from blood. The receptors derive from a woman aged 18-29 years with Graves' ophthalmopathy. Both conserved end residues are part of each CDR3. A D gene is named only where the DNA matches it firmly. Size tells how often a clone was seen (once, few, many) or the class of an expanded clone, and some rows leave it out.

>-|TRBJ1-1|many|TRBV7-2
TGTGCCAGCAGCCTCAGGGGACTGAACACTGAAGCTTTCTTT
CASSLRGLNTEAFF
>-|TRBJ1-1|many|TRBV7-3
TGTGCCAGCAGCCCTCAGTTGGGCACTGAAGCTTTCTTT
CASSPQLGTEAFF
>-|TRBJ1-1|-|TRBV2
TGTGCCAGCAGAGTGACACCGAACACTGAAGCTTTCTTT
CASRVTPNTEAFF
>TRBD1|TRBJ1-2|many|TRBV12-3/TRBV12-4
TGTGCCAGCAGTCTCACAGGGGGAAAGGGGAGCTACACCTTC
CASSLTGGKGSYTF
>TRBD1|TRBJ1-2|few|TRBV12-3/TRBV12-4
TGTGCCAGCTGTGCGTGGGGACAGGGTACCTATGGCTACACCTTC
CASCAWGQGTYGYTF
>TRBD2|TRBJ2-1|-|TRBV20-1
TGCAGTGCTAGCGGGACTAGCGGTTACAATGAGCAGTTCTTC
CSASGTSGYNEQFF
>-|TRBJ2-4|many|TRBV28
TGTGCCAGCAGTTTGGGGCTTAGAACAGGGGAGGGCTATAGGCTAGCCAAAAACATTCAGTACTTC
CASSLGLRTGEGYRLAKNIQYF
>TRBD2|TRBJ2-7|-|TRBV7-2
TGTGCCAGCAGCCCGCAGACTAGCGGCTCCTACGAGCAGTACTTC
CASSPQTSGSYEQYF
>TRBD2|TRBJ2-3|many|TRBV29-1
TGCAGCCTCAAGACTAGCCTTAGCACAGATACGCAGTATTTT
CSLKTSLSTDTQYF
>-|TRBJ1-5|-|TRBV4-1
TGCGCCAGCAGAGAGTGGGGGGAGAGGGAGCCCCAGCATTTT
CASREWGEREPQHF
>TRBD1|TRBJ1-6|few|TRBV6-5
TGTGCCAGCAGTTACGGGACAGGGGGCTTAAGTTCACCCCTCCACTTT
CASSYGTGGLSSPLHF